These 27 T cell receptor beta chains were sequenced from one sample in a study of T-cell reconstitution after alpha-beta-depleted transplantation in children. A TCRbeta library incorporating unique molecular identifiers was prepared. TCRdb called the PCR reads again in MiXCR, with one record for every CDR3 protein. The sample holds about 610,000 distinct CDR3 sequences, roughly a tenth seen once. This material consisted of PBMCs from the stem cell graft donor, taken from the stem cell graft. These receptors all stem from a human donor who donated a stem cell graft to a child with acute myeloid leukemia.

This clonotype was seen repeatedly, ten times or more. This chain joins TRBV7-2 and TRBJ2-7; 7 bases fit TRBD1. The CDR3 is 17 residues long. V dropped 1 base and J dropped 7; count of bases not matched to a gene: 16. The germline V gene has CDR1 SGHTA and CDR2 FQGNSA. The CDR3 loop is CASSLEPAGGPRGEQYF. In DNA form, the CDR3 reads TGTGCCAGCAGCTTAGAGCCGGCAGGAGGTCCCAGGGGGGAGCAGTACTTC.

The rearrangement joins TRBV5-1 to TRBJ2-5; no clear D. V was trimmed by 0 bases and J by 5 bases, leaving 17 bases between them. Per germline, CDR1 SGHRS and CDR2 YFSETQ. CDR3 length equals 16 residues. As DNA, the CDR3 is TGCGCCAGCAGCTTGGCAAGTCAAGGGCGGAGCGAGACCCAGTACTTC. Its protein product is CASSLASQGRSETQYF.

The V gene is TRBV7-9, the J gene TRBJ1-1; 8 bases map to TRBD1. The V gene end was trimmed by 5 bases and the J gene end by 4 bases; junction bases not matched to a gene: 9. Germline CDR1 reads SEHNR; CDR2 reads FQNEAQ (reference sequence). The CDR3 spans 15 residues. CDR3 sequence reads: CASSPVGQGITEAFF. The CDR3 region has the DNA TGTGCCAGCAGCCCAGTCGGACAGGGAATCACTGAAGCTTTCTTT.

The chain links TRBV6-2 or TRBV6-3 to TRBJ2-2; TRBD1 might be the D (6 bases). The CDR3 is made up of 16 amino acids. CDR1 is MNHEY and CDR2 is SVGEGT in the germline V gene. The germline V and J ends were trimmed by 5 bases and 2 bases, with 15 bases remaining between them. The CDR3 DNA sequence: TGTGCCAGCAGTCCCAACAGGGCCGTAAACACCGGGGAGCTGTTTTTT. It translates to CASSPNRAVNTGELFF.

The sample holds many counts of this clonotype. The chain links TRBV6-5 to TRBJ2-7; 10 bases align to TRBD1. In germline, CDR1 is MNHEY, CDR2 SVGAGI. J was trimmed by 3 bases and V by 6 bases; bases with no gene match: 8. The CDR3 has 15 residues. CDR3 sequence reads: CASRYRDRGNYEQYF. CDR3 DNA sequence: TGTGCCAGCAGATATAGGGACAGGGGTAACTACGAGCAGTACTTC.

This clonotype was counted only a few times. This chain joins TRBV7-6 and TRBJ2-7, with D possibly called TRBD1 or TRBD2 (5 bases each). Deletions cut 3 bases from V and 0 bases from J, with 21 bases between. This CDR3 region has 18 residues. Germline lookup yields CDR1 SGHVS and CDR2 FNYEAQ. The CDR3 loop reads CASSFRVDEGTSSYEQYF. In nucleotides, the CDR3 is TGTGCCAGCAGCTTCCGAGTTGATGAAGGGACGAGCTCCTACGAGCAGTACTTC.

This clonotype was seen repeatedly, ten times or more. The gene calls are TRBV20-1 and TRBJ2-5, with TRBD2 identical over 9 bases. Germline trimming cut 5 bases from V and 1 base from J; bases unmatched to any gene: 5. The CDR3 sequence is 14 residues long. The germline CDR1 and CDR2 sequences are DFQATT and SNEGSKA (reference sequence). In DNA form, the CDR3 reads TGCAGTGCTCCCTTAGCGGGAGTCCAAGAGACCCAGTACTTC. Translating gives CSAPLAGVQETQYF.

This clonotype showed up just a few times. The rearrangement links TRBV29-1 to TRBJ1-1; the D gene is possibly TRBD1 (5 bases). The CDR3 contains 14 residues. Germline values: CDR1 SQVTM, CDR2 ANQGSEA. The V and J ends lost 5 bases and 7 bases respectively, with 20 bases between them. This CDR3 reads CSVTQGSGGIEAFF. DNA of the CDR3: TGCAGCGTTACGCAGGGAAGTGGTGGAATTGAAGCTTTCTTT.

The CDR3 loop reads CASSHRTIGSIDEQFF. The CDR3 DNA reads as TGTGCCAGCAGCCACAGGACTATCGGGAGTATCGATGAGCAGTTCTTC. V usage is TRBV4-2 and J usage is TRBJ2-1; TRBD2 might be the D (6 bases). This CDR3 contains 16 residues. Germline V CDR1 and CDR2: LGHNA, YNFKEQ. V was shortened by 3 bases and J by 8 bases, with 20 bases between the two germline ends.

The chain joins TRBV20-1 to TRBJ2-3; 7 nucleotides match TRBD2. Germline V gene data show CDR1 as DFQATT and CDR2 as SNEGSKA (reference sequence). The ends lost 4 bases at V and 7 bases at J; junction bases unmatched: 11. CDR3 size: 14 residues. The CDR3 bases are TGCAGTGCTAAGGCGGGAGCGTCCCGTAATACGCAGTATTTT. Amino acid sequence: CSAKAGASRNTQYF.

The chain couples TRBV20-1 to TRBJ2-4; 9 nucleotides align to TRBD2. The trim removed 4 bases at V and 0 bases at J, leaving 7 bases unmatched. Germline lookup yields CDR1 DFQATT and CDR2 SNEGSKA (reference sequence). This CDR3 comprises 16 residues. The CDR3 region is CSAKGLASLAKNIQYF. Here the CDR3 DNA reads TGCAGTGCTAAAGGACTAGCGTCACTAGCCAAAAACATTCAGTACTTC.

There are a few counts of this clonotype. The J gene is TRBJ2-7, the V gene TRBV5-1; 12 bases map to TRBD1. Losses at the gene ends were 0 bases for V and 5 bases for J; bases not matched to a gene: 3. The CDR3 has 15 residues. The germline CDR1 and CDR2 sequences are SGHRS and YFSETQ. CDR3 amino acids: CASSLGGTGGHEQYF. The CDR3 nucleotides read TGCGCCAGCAGCTTGGGGGGGACAGGGGGCCACGAGCAGTACTTC.

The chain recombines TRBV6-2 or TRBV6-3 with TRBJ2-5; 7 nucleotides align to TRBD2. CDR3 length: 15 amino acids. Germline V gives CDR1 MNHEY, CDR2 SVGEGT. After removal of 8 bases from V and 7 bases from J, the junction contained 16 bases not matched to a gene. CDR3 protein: CASSSRLASSGTQYF. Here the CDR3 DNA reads TGTGCCAGCTCTTCTCGACTAGCCTCTTCGGGGACCCAGTACTTC.

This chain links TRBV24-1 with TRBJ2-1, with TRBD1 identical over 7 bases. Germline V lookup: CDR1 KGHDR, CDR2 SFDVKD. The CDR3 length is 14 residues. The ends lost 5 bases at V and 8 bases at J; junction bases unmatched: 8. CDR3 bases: TGTGCCACCAGTGGCCGGACAGGATTTGATGAGCAGTTCTTC. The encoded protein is CATSGRTGFDEQFF.

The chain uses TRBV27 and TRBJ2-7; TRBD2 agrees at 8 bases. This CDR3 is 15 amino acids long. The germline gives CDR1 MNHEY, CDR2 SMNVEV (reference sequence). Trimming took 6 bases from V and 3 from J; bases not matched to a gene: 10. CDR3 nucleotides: TGTGCCAGCAGCTCCGGACTAGCCCACCTCTACGAGCAGTACTTC. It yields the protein CASSSGLAHLYEQYF.

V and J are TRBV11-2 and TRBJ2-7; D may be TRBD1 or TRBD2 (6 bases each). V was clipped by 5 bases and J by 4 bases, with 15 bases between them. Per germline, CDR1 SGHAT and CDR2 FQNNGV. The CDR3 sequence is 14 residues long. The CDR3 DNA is TGTGCCAGCAGCGATCTAAGGGGGGATTACGAGCAGTACTTC. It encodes CASSDLRGDYEQYF.

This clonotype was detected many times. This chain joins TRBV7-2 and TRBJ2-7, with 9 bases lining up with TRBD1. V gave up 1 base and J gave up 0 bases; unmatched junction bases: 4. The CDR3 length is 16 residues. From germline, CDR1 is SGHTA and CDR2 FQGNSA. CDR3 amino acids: CASSLGTGASSYEQYF. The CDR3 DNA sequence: TGTGCCAGCAGCTTAGGGACAGGGGCCAGCTCCTACGAGCAGTACTTC.

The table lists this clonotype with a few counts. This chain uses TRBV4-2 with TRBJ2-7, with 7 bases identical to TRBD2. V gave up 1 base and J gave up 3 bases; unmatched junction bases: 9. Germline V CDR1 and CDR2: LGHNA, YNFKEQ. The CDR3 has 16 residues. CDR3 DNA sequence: TGTGCCAGCAGCCAAGGAATCGGGGGGACCTTCTACGAGCAGTACTTC. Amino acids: CASSQGIGGTFYEQYF.

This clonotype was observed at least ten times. The CDR3 loop reads CASSQDNSGRANHYNEQFF. Written as DNA, the CDR3 is TGCGCCAGCAGCCAAGATAACAGCGGGAGGGCCAATCACTACAATGAGCAGTTCTTC. This chain links TRBV4-1 with TRBJ2-1; 10 positions agree with TRBD2. This CDR3 comprises 19 residues. CDR1 and CDR2 from the germline V gene are MGHRA and YSYEKL. Germline trimming cut 0 bases from V and 3 bases from J; bases unmatched to any gene: 11.

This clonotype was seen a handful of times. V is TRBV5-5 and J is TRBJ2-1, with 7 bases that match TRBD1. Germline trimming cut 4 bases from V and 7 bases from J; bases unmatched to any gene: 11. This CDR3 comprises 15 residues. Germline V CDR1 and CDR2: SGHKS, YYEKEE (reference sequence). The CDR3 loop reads CASSLTGVTTNEQFF. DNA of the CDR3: TGTGCCAGCAGCCTCACAGGGGTGACGACTAATGAGCAGTTCTTC.

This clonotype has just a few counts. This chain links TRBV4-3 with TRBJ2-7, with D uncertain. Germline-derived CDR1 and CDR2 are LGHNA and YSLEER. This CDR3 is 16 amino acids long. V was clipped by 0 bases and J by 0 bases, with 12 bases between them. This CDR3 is CASSQETASSSYEQYF. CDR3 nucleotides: TGCGCCAGCAGCCAAGAAACGGCATCGAGCTCCTACGAGCAGTACTTC.

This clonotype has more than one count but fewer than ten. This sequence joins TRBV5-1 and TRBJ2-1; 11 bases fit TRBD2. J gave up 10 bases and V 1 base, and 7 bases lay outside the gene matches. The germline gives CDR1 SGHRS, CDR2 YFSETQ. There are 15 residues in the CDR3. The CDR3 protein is CASSLTSGSLGEQFF. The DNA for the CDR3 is TGCGCCAGCAGCTTGACTAGCGGGAGTCTGGGGGAGCAGTTCTTC. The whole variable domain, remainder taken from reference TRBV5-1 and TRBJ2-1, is KAGVTQTPRYLIKTRGQQVTLSCSPISGHRSVSWYQQTPGQGLQFLFEYFSETQRNKGNFPGRFSGRQFSNSRSEMNVSTLELGDSALYLCASSLTSGSLGEQFFGPGTRLTVL.

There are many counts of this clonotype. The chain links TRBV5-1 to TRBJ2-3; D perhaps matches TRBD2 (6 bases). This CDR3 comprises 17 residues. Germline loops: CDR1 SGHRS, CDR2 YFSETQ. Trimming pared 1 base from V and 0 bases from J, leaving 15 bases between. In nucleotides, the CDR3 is TGCGCCAGCAGCTTGATCGGGAGTGCGACAAGCACAGATACGCAGTATTTT. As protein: CASSLIGSATSTDTQYF.

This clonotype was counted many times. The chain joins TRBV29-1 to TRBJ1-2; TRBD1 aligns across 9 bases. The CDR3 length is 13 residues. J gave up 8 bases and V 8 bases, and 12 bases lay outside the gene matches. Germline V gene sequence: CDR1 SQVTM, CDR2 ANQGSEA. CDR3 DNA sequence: TGCAGCTCGAAGGGACAGGGTATGGGGGGCTACACCTTC. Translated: CSSKGQGMGGYTF.

The CDR3 nucleotides read TGTGCCAGCAGCCGGACTAGCGGAATCACAGATACGCAGTATTTT. Translation: CASSRTSGITDTQYF. This sequence joins TRBV7-9 and TRBJ2-3, with 10 bases aligning to TRBD2. V lost 5 bases and J lost 2; bases outside the gene matches: 4. This CDR3 comprises 15 residues. Germline V CDR1 and CDR2: SEHNR, FQNEAQ (reference sequence).

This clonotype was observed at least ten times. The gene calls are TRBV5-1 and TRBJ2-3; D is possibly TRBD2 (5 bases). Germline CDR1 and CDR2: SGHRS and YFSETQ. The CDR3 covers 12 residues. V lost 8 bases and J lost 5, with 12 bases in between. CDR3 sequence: CASSTGGDTQYF. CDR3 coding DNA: TGCGCCAGTTCGACTGGAGGAGATACGCAGTATTTT.

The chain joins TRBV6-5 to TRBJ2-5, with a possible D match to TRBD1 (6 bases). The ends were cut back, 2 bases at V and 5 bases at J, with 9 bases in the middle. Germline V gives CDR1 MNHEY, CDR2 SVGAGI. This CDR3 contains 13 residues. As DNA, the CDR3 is TGTGCCAGCAGTTACGGGACACCGGAGACCCAGTACTTC. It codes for CASSYGTPETQYF.